This paragraph reports one TCR beta chain. At one end, the junction sequence differs from germline, possibly due to a read error. This sample stems from a study of blood T cell repertoires in COVID-19. Profiled with immunoSEQ multiplex PCR; TCRdb holds only in-frame clones, not every one. The sample records some 180,000 clones, 80% to 90% being singletons. CDR1 is SSHAT, CDR2 FNYEAQ, per germline (reference sequence). CDR3 length: 13 amino acids. The material sequenced was peripheral blood. The genes are TRBV7-7 and TRBJ1-4; the D gene is possibly TRBD1 (5 bases). This TCR was recovered from an older woman who had recovered from COVID-19. The DNA for the CDR3 is TGTGCTAGCAGCCCAGGGTTGGGTGAAAAACTGTTTTTT. This encodes CASSPGLGEKLFF.